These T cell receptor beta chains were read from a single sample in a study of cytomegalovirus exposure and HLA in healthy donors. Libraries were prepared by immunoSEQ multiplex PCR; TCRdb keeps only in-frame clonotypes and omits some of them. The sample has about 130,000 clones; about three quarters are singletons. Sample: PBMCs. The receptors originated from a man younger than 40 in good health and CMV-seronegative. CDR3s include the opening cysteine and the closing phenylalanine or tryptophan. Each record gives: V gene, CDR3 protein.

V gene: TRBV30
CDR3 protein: CAWSGQGYQPQHF

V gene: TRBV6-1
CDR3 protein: CASSRRGQKETQYF

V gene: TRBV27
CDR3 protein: CASSLQIGANYGYTF

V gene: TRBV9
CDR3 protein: CASSIEGTGGVRGYTF

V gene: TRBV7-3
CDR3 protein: CASSPGRSGNTDTQYF

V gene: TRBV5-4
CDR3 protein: CASSANDVRIRGYTF

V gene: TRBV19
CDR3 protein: CASSIDRVDSEQFF

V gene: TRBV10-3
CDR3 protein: CAIMRLDLYEQYF

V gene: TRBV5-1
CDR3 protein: CASSLTPLTAYGYTF

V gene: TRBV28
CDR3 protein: CASSLGTADNSPLHF

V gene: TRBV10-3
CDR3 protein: CATTRPGQRRGYTF

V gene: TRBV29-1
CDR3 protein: CSAKGQLHEQYF

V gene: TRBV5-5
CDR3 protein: CASSLDRTDTQYF

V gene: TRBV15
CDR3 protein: CATSRGQGGETQYF

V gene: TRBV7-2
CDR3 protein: CASSAARLGHEQFF

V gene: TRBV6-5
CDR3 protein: CASSQTGELFF

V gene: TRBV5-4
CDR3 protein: CASSSGTGVIDEQFF

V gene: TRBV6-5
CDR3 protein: CASRESTNTGELFF

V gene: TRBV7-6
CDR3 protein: CASSYREGQYEQYF

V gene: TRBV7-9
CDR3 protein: CASAETEAFF

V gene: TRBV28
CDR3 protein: CASSLRDGYTF

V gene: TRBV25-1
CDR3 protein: CASDGAGGYNSPLHF

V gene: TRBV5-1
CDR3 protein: CASSLARGGTDTQYF

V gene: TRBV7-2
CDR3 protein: CASSQDRGEETQYF

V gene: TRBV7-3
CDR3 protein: CASSSLMDTNEQFF

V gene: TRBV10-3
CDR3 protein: CAISGGQAGASYNSPLHF

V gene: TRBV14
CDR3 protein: CASSQLINSYNEQFF

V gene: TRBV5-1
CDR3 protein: CASGSGSGNTIYF

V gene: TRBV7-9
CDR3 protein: CASSPRTGGIYEQYF

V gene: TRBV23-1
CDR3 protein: CASRPGRGDASYGYTF

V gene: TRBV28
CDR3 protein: CASSLAGTGKDTQYF

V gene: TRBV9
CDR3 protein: CASSVDPLAGPLGGELFF

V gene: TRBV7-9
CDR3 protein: CASRRDGSTDTQYF

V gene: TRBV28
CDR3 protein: CATVTSGVRTEAFF

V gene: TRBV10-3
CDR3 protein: CAISTGARDEQYF

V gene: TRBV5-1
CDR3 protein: CASAGQYNEQFF

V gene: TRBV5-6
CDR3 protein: CASSLVRRENTEAFF

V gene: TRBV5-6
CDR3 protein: CASSFLTGGGRSPLHF

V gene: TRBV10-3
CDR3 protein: CAIRPGQGGWAEAFF

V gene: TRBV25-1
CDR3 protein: CASTDRQGLGGNTIYF

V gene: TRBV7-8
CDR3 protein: CASSLVSGILSIQYF

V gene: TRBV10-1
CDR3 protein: CASSAGQYIGEQYF

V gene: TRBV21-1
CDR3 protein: CASTPGQGETNGYTF

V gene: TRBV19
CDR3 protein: CASSGTGVRYGYTF

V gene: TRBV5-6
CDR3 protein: CASSLAGVLLTEAFF

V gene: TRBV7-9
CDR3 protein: CASSYGYRGQYEQYF

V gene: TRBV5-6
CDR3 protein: CASSAGGATEAFF

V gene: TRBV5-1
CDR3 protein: CASSLQGSSYEQYF

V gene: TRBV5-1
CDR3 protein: CASSPMTNEKLFF

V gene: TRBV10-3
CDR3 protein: CAISGGGGDPTDTQYF

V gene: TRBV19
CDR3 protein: CASRPGGMTDTQYF

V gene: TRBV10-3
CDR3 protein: CAISSLDRDKYF

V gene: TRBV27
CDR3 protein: CASSHRLAGSLYEQYF

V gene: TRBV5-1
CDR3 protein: CASSSDSRTEAFF

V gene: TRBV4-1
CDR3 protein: CASSQDRGQAYYEQYF

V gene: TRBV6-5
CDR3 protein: CASRPRVFDGDEQFF

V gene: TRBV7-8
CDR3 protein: CASSSYRVSRNEQFF

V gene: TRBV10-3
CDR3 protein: CAISSLGPDEQYF

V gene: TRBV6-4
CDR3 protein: CATQGQAGLTDTQYF